This T cell receptor beta chain was observed in a study of blood T cell repertoires in COVID-19. Repertoires were generated with immunoSEQ multiplex PCR, while TCRdb's copy carries only in-frame clones and drops some. The sample shows roughly 250,000 clones, about 90% of them seen only once. This clone was seen a handful of times. This CDR3 is built from 14 residues. The germline gives CDR1 SGDLS, CDR2 YYNGEE. V lost 4 bases and J lost 3; bases outside the gene matches: 6. Specimen: PBMCs or T cells enriched from blood (not recorded which). The clonotype comes from a woman aged 18 to 35 who had recovered from COVID-19. The J gene is TRBJ2-7, the V gene TRBV9, with TRBD1 matching over 8 bases. This chain's CDR3 is CASSPRTGYYEQYF. The DNA of the CDR3 is TGTGCCAGCAGCCCCAGGACAGGGTACTACGAGCAGTACTTC.